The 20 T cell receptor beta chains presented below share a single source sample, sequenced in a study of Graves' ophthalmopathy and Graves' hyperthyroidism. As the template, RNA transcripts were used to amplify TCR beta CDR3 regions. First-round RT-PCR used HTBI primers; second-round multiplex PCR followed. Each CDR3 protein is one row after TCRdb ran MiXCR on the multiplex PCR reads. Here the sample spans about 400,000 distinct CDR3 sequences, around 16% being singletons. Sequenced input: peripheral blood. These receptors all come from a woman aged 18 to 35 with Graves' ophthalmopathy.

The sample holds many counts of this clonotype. CDR3 nucleotide sequence: TGTGCCTGGAGTAAGAGGGGAGCCATATATTTT. Amino acids: CAWSKRGAIYF. The chain joins TRBV30 to TRBJ1-3, with D tentatively TRBD1 (5 bases). CDR1 is GTSNPN, CDR2 SVGIG, per germline (reference sequence). V lost 2 bases and J 11 bases, leaving 10 bases between the germline ends. The CDR3 is 11 amino acids.

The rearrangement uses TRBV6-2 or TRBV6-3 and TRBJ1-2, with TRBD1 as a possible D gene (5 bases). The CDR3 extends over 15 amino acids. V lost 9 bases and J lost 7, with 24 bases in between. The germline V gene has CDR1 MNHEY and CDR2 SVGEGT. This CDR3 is CASRTIGTASSGYTF. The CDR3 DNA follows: TGTGCCAGTCGCACGATCGGGACGGCTTCAAGTGGCTACACCTTC.

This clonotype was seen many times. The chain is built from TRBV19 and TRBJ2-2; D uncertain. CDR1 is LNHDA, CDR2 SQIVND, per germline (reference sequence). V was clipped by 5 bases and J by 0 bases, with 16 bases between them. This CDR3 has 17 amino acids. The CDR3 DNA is TGTGCCAGTAGTCCAACCCCCGACCTAGCGAACACCGGGGAGCTGTTTTTT. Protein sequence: CASSPTPDLANTGELFF.

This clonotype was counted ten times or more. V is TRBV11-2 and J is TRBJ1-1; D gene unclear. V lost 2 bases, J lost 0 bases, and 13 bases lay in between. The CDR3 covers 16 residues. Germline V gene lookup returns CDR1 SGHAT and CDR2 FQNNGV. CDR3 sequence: CASSLKGRTMNTEAFF. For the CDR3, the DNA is TGTGCCAGCAGCTTAAAAGGCAGGACCATGAACACTGAAGCTTTCTTT.

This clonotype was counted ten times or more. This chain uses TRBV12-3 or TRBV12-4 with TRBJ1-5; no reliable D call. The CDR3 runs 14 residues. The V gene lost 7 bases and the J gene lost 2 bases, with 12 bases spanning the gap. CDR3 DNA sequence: TGTGCCAGCAACTCCGGCCCTGGCAATCAGCCCCAGCATTTT. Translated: CASNSGPGNQPQHF.

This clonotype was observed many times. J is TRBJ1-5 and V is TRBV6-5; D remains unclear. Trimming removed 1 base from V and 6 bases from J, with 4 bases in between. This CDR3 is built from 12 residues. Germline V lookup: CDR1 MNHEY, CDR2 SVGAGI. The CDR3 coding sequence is TGTGCCAGCAGTTACTTGGGTCAGCCCCAGCATTTT. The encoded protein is CASSYLGQPQHF.

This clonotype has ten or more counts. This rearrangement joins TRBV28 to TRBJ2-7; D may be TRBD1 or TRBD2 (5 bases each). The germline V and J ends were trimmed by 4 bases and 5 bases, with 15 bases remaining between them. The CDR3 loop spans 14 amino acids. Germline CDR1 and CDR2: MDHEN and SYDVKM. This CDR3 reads CASSWQGEIHEQYF. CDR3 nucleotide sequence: TGTGCCAGCAGTTGGCAGGGAGAAATTCACGAGCAGTACTTC.

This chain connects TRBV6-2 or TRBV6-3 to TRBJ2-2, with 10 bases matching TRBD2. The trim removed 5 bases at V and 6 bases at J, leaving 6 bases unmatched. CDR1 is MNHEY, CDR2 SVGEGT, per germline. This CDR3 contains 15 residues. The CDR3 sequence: CASSPLAGRAGELFF. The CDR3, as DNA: TGTGCCAGCAGTCCACTAGCGGGACGGGCCGGGGAGCTGTTTTTT.

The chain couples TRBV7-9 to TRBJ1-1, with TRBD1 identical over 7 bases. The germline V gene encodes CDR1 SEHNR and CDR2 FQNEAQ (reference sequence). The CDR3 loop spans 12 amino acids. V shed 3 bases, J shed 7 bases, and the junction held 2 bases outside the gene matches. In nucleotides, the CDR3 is TGTGCCAGCAGCTTCCGACAGGGTGAAGCTTTCTTT. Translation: CASSFRQGEAFF.

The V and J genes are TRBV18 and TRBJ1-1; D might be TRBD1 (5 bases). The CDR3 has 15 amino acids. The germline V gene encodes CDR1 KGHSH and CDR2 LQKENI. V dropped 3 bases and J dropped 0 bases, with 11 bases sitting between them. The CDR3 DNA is TGTGCCAGCTCACCCGGGACGGAGATGAACACTGAAGCTTTCTTT. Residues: CASSPGTEMNTEAFF.

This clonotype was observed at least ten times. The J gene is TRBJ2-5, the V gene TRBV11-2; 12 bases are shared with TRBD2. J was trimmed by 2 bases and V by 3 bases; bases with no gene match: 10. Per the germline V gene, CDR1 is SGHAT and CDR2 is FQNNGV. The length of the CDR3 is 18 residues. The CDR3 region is CASSFTRLAGGKQETQYF. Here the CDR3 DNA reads TGTGCCAGCAGCTTTACTAGGCTAGCGGGAGGGAAACAAGAGACCCAGTACTTC. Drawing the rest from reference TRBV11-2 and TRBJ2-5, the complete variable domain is EAGVAQSPRYKIIEKRQSVAFWCNPISGHATLYWYQQILGQGPKLLIQFQNNGVVDDSQLPKDRFSAERLKGVDSTLKIQPAKLEDSAVYLCASSFTRLAGGKQETQYFGPGTRLLVL.

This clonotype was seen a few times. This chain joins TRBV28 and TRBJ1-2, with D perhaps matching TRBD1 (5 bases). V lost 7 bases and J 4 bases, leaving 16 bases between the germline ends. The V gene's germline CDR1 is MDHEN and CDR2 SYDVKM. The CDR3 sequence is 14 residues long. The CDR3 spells CASMGGTITYGYTF. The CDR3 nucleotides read TGTGCCAGCATGGGGGGAACAATTACCTATGGCTACACCTTC.

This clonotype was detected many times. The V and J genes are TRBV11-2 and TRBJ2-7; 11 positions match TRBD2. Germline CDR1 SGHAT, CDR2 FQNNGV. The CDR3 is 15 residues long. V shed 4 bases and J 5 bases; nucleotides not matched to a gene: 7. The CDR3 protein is CASSSLAGAFHEQYF. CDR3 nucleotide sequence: TGTGCCAGCAGCTCACTAGCGGGAGCGTTCCACGAGCAGTACTTC.

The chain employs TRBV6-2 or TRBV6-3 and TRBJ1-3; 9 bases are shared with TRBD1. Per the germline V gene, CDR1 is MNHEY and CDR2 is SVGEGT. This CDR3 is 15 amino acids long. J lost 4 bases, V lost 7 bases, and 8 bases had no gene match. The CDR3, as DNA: TGTGCCAGCACGCGGTTGGGACAGGGCGGAAACACCATATATTTT. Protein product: CASTRLGQGGNTIYF.

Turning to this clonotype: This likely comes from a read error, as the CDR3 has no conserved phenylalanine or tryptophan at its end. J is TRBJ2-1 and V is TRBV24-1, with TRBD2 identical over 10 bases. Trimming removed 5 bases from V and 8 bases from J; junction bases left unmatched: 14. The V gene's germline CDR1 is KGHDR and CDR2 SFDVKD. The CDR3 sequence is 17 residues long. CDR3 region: CATSALGTSDHFDEQFS. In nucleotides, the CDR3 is TGTGCCACCAGTGCCCTAGGGACTAGCGACCATTTCGATGAGCAGTTCTCC.

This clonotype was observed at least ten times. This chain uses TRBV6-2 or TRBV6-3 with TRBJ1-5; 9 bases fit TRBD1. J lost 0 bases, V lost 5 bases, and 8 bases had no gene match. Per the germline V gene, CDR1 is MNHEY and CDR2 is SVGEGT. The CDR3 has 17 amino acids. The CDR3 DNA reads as TGTGCCAGCAGTACATGGGACAGGGCTCTTAGCAATCAGCCCCAGCATTTT. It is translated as CASSTWDRALSNQPQHF.

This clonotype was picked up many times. CDR3 loop: CASRRARNTEAFF. DNA of the CDR3: TGCGCCAGCCGGCGGGCGAGGAACACTGAAGCTTTCTTT. The V and J genes are TRBV5-1 and TRBJ1-1; D gene uncertain. The germline CDR1 and CDR2 sequences are SGHRS and YFSETQ. CDR3 length equals 13 residues. V was pared by 7 bases and J by 1 base, with 11 bases between.

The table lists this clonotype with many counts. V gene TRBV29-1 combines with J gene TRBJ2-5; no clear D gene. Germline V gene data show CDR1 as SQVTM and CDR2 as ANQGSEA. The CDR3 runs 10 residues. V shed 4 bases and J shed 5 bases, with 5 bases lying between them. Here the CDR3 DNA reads TGCAGCGTTGTTGTGGAGACCCAGTACTTC. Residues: CSVVVETQYF.

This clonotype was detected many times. The CDR3, as DNA: TGTGCCAGCAGCTTAGTTGGGGAGGAAAACTATGGCTACACCTTC. Its translation is CASSLVGEENYGYTF. The chain employs TRBV7-9 and TRBJ1-2; no firm D call. Trimming took off 1 base at V and 2 bases at J, with 11 bases between the two ends. Germline CDR1 SEHNR, CDR2 FQNEAQ (reference sequence). There are 15 residues in the CDR3. The variable domain in full, completed from reference TRBV7-9 and TRBJ1-2, reads DTGVSQNPRHKITKRGQNVTFRCDPISEHNRLYWYRQTLGQGPEFLTYFQNEAQLEKSRLLSDRFSAERPKGSFSTLEIQRTEQGDSAMYLCASSLVGEENYGYTFGSGTRLTVV.

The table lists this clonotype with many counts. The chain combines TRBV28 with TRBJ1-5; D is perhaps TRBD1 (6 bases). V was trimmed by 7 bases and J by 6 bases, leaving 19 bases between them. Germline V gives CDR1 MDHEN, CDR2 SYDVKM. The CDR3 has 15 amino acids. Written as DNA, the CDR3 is TGTGCCAGCACCCAGGGCGACAGGCGCGGTCAGCCCCAGCATTTT. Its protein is CASTQGDRRGQPQHF.